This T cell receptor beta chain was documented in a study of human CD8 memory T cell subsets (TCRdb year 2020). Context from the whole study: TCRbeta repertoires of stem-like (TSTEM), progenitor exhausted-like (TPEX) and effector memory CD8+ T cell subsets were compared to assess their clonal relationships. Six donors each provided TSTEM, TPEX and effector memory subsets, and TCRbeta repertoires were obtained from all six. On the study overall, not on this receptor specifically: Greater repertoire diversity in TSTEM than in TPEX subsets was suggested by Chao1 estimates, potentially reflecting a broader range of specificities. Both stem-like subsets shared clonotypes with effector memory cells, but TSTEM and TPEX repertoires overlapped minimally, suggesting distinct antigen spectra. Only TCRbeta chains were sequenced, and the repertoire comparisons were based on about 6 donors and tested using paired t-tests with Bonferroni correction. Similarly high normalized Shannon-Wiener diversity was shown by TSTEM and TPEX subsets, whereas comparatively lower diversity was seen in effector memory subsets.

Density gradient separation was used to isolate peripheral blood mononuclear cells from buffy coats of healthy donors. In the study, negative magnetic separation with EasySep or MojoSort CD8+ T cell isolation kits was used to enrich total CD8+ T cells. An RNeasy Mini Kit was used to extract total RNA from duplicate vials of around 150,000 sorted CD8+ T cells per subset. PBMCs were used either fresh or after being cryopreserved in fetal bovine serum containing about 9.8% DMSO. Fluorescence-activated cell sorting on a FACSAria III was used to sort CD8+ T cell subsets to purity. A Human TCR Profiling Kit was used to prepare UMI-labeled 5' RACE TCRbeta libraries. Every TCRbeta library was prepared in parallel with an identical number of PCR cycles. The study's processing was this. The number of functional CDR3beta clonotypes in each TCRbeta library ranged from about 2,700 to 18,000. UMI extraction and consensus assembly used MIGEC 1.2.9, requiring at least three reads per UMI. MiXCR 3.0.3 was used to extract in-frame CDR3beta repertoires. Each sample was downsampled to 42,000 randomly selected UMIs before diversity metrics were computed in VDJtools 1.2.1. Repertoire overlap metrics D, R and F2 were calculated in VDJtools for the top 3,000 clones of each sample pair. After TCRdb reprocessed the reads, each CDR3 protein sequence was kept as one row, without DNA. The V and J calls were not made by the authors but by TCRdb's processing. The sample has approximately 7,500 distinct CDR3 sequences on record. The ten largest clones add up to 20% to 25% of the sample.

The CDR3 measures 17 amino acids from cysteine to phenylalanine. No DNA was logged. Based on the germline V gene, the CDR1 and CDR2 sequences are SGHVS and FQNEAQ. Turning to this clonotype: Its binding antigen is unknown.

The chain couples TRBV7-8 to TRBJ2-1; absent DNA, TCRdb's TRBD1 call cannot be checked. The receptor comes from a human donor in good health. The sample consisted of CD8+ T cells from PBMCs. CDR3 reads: CASSFYMLGNSYNEQFF.